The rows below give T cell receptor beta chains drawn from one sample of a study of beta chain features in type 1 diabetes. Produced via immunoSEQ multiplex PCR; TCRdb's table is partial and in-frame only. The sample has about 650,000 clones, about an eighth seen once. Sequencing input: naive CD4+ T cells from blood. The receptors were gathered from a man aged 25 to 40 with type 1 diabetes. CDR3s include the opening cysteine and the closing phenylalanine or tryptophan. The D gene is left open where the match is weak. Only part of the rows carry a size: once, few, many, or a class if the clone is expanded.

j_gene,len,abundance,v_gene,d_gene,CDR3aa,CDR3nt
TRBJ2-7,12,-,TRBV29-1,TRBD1,CSVGTGTHEQYF,TGCAGCGTTGGGACAGGGACCCACGAGCAGTACTTC
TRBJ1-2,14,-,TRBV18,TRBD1,CASSPSGQGSGYTF,TGTGCCAGCTCACCATCGGGACAGGGGAGCGGCTACACCTTC
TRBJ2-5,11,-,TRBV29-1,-,CSVISEETQYF,TGCAGCGTTATAAGTGAGGAGACCCAGTACTTC
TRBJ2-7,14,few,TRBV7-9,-,CASSLLTGTHEQYF,TGTGCCAGCAGTTTACTCACCGGGACCCACGAGCAGTACTTC
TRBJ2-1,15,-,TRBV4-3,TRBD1,CASSQTWTGGNEQFF,TGCGCCAGCAGCCAAACTTGGACAGGGGGGAATGAGCAGTTCTTC
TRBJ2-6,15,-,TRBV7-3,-,CASSLAGAGANVLTF,TGTGCCAGCAGCTTAGCGGGCGCTGGGGCCAACGTCCTGACTTTC
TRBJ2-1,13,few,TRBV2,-,CASSGRVLDEQFF,TGTGCCAGCAGTGGCAGGGTCCTCGATGAGCAGTTCTTC
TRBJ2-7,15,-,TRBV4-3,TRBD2,CASSQQKTSAYEQYF,TGCGCCAGCAGCCAACAGAAGACTAGCGCCTACGAGCAGTACTTC
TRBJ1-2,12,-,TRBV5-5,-,CASSRRDYGYTF,TGTGCCAGCAGCCGCAGGGACTATGGCTACACCTTC
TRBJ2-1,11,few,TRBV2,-,CASRTYNEQFF,TGTGCCAGCAGGACGTACAATGAGCAGTTCTTC
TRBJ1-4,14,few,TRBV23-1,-,CASSRGEFNEKLFF,TGCGCCAGCAGTCGTGGGGAGTTTAATGAAAAACTGTTTTTT
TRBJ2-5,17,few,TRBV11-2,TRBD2,CASSSPSTSGGEATQYF,TGTGCCAGCAGCTCCCCTTCGACTAGCGGGGGGGAAGCGACCCAGTACTTC
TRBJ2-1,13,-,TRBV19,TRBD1,CASRGQTYNEQFF,TGTGCCAGTAGGGGACAGACCTACAATGAGCAGTTCTTC
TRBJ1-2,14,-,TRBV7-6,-,CASSLGSGAYGYTF,TGTGCCAGCAGCTTAGGCTCAGGGGCCTATGGCTACACCTTC
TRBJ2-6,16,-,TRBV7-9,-,CASSLALGAGANVLTF,TGTGCCAGCAGCTTAGCCTTGGGGGCTGGGGCCAACGTCCTGACTTTC
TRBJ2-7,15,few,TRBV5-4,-,CASSSSGGPLYEQYF,TGTGCCAGCAGCAGCTCCGGGGGCCCCCTTTACGAGCAGTACTTC
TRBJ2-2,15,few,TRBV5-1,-,CASRPQGLSTGELFF,TGCGCCAGCAGGCCACAGGGTTTAAGCACCGGGGAGCTGTTTTTT
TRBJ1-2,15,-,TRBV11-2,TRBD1,CASSLADRDGYGYTF,TGTGCCAGCAGCTTAGCAGACAGGGACGGCTATGGCTACACCTTC
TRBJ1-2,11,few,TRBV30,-,CAWSVLGGYTF,TGTGCCTGGAGTGTACTGGGTGGCTACACCTTC
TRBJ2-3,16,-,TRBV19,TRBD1,CASSTLQGAGTDTQYF,TGTGCCAGTAGTACCCTACAGGGGGCCGGCACAGATACGCAGTATTTT
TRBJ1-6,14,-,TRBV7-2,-,CASSVEGYNSPLHF,TGTGCCAGCAGCGTTGAAGGGTATAATTCACCCCTCCACTTT
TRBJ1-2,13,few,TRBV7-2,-,CASSRQTGYGYTF,TGTGCCAGCAGCCGTCAGACTGGCTATGGCTACACCTTC
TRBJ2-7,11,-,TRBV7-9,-,CASSSEGEQYF,TGTGCCAGCAGCTCAGAGGGCGAGCAGTACTTC
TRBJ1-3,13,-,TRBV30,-,CAWSLTSGNTIYF,TGTGCCTGGAGTTTGACCTCTGGAAACACCATATATTTT
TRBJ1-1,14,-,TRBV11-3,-,CASSFGGGDTEAFF,TGTGCCAGCAGCTTCGGGGGTGGGGACACTGAAGCTTTCTTT
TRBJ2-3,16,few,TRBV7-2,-,CASSFVAGASTDTQYF,TGTGCCAGCAGCTTCGTGGCGGGGGCAAGTACAGATACGCAGTATTTT
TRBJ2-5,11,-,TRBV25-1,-,CASSPGGRFYF,TGTGCCAGCAGTCCTGGGGGGCGCTTTTACTTC
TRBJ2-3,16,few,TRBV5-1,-,CASSLSLGGRADTQYF,TGCGCCAGCAGCCTATCGCTCGGGGGCCGGGCAGATACGCAGTATTTT
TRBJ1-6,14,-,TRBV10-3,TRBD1,CATRDRETNSPLHF,TGTGCCACCCGGGACAGGGAAACCAATTCACCCCTCCACTTT
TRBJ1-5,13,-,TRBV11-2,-,CASSSTDGTPQHF,TGTGCCAGCAGCTCTACCGACGGGACGCCCCAGCATTTT
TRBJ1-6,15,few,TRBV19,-,CASSSRTQGGSPLHF,TGTGCCAGTAGTTCAAGGACGCAGGGTGGATCACCCCTCCACTTT
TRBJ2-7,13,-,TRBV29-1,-,CSVEGGQNYEQYF,TGCAGCGTTGAGGGGGGACAAAACTACGAGCAGTACTTC
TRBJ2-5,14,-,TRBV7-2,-,CASSSDEAVRTQYF,TGTGCCAGCAGCTCCGATGAGGCGGTGCGGACCCAGTACTTC
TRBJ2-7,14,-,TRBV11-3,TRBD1,CASSPRGETGEQYF,TGTGCCAGCAGCCCCCGCGGCGAGACAGGGGAGCAGTACTTC
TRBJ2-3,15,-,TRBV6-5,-,CASSYSGLSTDTQYF,TGTGCCAGCAGCTACTCGGGACTCAGCACAGATACGCAGTATTTT
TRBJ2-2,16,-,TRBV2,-,CASRTWRGRDTGELFF,TGTGCCAGCAGGACCTGGAGGGGCCGTGACACCGGGGAGCTGTTTTTT
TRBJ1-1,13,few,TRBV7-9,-,CASQSTTNTEAFF,TGTGCCAGTCAATCAACGACGAACACTGAAGCTTTCTTT